Presented here are 2 T cell receptor beta chains from one specimen sequenced in a study of shared T cell receptors in the human thymus. Assay used: immunoSEQ multiplex PCR; TCRdb lists only in-frame clones, some missing. The sample holds 550,000 to 800,000 clones, 80% to 90% seen once. In addition, the sample was reused for a study of human thymus T cells.

Sequencing was done on a sample of thymocytes. The receptors were gathered from a girl under two years old with a congenital heart defect.

The V gene is TRBV4-1, the J gene TRBJ1-1, with TRBD1 as a possible D gene (6 bases). Trimming cost V 4 bases and J 7 bases, with 16 bases left between them. This CDR3 comprises 14 residues. Germline-derived CDR1 and CDR2 are MGHRA and YSYEKL. The CDR3 nucleotides read TGCGCCAGCAGCCGAAGAGGGGGACGGCGTGAAGCTTTCTTT. This translates into CASSRRGGRREAFF.

The chain uses TRBV4-1 and TRBJ1-2; no definite D call. V was clipped by 1 base and J by 7 bases, with 10 bases between them. The V gene's germline CDR1 is MGHRA and CDR2 YSYEKL. The CDR3 consists of 13 residues. CDR3 nucleotide sequence: TGCGCCAGCAGCCAAGCTGCGAGGCTTGGCTACACCTTC. Translating it yields CASSQAARLGYTF.